This T cell receptor (beta chain) was identified during a study of blood T cell dynamics during melanoma immunotherapy. The sample's time point: week 3, after first cycle of checkpoint inhibitor. One draw preceded checkpoint blockade; another followed its first cycle at week 3. Response was assessed by RECIST 1.1 at 12 weeks, except a couple of rapid progressors. CDR1 and CDR2 (germline): MDHEN, SYDVKM. This CDR3 is built from 15 residues. Each bulk PBMC sample had approximately 400 ng DNA loaded. Libraries were prepared by immunoSEQ multiplex PCR; TCRdb keeps only in-frame clonotypes and omits some of them. Found here are 10,000 or so clones, roughly 80% of them singletons; the top ten hold approximately 20%.

The clonotype comes from a human donor with melanoma. The sequenced sample was blood, obtained from a patient treated with checkpoint blockade. The J gene is TRBJ2-5, the V gene TRBV28, with D possibly matching TRBD1 (7 bases). TRBJ2-7 matches the DNA end more closely, so the J call is doubtful. CDR3 loop: CASSPTGEVRREQYF. The CDR3 nucleotides are TGTGCCAGCAGTCCCACAGGGGAGGTGCGGCGCGAGCAGTACTTC.